This T cell receptor beta chain was observed in a study of early T cells in non-severe SARS-CoV-2 infection. For the study at large: The authors sequenced bulk RNA from unsorted whole blood, leaving chains unpaired. Findings and caveats of the study: CD4 and private specificities were missed by VDJdb matching, which favored anti-spike CD8 responses.

Individual cDNA molecules were tagged with unique molecular identifiers. TCRdb reprocessed the 5' RACE reads with MiXCR, giving one entry per CDR3 protein. The table includes approximately 97,000 distinct CDR3 sequences, 8% to 13% detected once. This clonotype turned up a few times. Its antigen is currently unknown. There are 15 residues in the CDR3. Germline V gene lookup returns CDR1 LGHDT and CDR2 YNNKEL (reference sequence). V dropped 4 bases and J dropped 5; count of bases not matched to a gene: 7. This receptor was taken from an adult who was a healthcare worker with PCR-confirmed SARS-CoV-2 infection or an uninfected control (not recorded which). The sample here was whole blood, taken at baseline. This chain links TRBV3-1 with TRBJ2-3, with 9 bases lining up with TRBD2. The CDR3 here is CASSPASGVGDTQYF. CDR3 nucleotide sequence: TGTGCCAGCAGCCCCGCTAGCGGGGTAGGAGATACGCAGTATTTT.